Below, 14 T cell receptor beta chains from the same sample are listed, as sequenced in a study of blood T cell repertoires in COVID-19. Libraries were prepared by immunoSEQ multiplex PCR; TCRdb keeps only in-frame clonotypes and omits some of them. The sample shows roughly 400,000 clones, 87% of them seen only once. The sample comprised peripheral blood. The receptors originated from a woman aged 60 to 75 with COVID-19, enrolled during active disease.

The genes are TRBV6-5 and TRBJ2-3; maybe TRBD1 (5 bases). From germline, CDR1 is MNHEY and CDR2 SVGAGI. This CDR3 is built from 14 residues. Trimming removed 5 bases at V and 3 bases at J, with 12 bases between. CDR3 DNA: TGTGCCAGCAGTATTAACGCAGGGACAGATACGCAGTATTTT. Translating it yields CASSINAGTDTQYF.

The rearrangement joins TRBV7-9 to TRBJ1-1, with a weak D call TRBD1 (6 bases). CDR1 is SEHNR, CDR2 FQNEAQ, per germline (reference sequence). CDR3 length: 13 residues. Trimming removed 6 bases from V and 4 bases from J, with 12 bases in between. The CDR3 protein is CASSPTGFTEAFF. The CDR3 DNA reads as TGTGCCAGCAGTCCAACAGGGTTCACTGAAGCTTTCTTT.

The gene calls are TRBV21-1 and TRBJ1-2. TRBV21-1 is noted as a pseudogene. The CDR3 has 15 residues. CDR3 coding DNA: TGTGCCAGCAGCAAAGTCCCGGGGGATGGCTATGGCTACACCTTC. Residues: CASSKVPGDGYGYTF.

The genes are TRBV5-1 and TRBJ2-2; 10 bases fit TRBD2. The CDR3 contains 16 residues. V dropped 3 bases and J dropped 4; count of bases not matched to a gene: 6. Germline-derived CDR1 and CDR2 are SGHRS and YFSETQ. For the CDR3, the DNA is TGCGCCAGCAGCTCCTTAGCGGGGGGACCCACCGGGGAGCTGTTTTTT. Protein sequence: CASSSLAGGPTGELFF.

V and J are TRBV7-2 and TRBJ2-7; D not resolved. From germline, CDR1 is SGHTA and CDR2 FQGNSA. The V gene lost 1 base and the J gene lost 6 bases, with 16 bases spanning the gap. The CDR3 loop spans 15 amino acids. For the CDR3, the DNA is TGTGCCAGCAGCTTAGATCGTGGAAGTCCGGGCGAGCAGTACTTC. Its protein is CASSLDRGSPGEQYF.

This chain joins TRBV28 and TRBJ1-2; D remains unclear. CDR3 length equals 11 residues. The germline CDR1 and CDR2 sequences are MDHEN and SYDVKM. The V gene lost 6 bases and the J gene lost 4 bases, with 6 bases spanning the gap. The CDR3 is CASRAIYGYTF. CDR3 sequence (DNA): TGTGCCAGCAGAGCAATCTATGGCTACACCTTC.

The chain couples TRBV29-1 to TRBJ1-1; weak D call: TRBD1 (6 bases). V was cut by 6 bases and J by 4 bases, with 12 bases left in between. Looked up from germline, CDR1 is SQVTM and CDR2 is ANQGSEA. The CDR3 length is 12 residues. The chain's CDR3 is CSVGDIGTEAFF. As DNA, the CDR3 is TGCAGCGTGGGGGACATAGGCACTGAAGCTTTCTTT.

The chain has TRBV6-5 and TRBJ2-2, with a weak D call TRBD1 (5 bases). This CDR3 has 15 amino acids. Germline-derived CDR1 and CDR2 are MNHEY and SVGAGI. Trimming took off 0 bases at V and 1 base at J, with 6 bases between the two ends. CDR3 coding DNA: TGTGCCAGCAGTTACTCTCAGGGGAACACCGGGGAGCTGTTTTTT. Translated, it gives CASSYSQGNTGELFF.

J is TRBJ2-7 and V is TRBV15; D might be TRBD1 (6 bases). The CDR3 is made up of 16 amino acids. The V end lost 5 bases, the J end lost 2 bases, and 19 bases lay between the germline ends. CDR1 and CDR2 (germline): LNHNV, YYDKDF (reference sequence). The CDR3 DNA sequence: TGTGCCACCAGCCCTGGGTTGGGTCCAGGGGCCTACGAGCAGTACTTC. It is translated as CATSPGLGPGAYEQYF.

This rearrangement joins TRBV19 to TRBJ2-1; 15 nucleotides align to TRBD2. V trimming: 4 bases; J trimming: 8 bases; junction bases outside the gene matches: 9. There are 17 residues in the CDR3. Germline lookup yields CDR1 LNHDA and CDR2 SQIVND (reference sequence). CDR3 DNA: TGTGCCAGTAGTAGCCGGACTAGCGGGGGGGCAAACCATGAGCAGTTCTTC. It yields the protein CASSSRTSGGANHEQFF.

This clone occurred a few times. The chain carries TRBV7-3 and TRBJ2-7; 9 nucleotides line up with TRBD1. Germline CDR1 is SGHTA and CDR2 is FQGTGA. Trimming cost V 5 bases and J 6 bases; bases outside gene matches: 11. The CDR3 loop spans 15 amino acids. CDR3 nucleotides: TGTGCCAGCAGCGCCGGGACAGGGAAAGTGGGCGAGCAGTACTTC. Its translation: CASSAGTGKVGEQYF.

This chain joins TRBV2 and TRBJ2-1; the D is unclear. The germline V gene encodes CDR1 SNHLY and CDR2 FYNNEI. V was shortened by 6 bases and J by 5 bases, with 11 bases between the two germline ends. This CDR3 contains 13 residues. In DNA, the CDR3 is TGTGCCAGCAGATCAGGTCAGCACAATGAGCAGTTCTTC. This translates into CASRSGQHNEQFF.

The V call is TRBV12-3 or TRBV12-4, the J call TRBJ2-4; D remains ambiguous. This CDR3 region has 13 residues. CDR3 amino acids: CATSIGSKNIQYF. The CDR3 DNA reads TGTGCGACCAGCATCGGGTCCAAAAACATTCAGTACTTC.

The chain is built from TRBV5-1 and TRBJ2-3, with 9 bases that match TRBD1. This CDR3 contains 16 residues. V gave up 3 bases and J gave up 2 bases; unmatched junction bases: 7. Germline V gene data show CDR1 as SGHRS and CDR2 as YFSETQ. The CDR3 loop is CASSYSGTGSTDTQYF. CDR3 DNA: TGCGCCAGCAGCTACTCCGGGACAGGGTCCACAGATACGCAGTATTTT.